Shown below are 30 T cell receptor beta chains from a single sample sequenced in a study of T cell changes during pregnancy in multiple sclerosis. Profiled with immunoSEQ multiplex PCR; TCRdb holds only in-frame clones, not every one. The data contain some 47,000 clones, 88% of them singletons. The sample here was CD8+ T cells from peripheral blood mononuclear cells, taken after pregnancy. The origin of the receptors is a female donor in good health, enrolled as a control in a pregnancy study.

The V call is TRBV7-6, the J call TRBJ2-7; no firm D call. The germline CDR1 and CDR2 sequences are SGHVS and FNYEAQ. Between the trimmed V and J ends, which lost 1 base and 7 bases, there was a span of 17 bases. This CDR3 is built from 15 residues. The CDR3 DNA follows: TGTGCCAGCAGCTTAGGGGCCGGAAGTTACGAGGAGCAGTACTTC. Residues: CASSLGAGSYEEQYF.

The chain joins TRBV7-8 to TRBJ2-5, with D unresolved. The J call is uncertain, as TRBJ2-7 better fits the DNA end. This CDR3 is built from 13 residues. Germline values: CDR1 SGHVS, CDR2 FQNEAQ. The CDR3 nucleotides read TGTGCCAGCAGCTTCATGAGCTCCTACGAGCAGTACTTC. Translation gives CASSFMSSYEQYF.

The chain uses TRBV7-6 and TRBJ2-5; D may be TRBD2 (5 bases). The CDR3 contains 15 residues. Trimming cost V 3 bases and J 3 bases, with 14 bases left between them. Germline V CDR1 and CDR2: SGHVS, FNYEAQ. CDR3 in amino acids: CASSLARDFKETQYF. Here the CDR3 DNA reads TGTGCCAGCAGCTTGGCCCGGGATTTCAAAGAGACCCAGTACTTC.

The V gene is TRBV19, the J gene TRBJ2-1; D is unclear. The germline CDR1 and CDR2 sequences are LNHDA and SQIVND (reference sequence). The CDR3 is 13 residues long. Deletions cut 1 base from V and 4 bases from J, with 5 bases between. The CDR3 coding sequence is TGTGCCAGTAGTATAGGTCCATACAATGAGCAGTTCTTC. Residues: CASSIGPYNEQFF.

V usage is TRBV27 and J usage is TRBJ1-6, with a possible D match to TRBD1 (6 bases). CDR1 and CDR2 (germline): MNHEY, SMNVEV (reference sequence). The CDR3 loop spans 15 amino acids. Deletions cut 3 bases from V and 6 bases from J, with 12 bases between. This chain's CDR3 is CASSFRRQVNSPLHF. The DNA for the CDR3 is TGTGCCAGCAGTTTCCGACGACAGGTTAATTCACCCCTCCACTTT.

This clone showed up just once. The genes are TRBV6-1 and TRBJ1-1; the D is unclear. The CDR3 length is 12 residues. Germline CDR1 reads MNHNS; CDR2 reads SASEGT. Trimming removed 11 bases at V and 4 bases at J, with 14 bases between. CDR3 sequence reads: CAAGLRGTEAFF. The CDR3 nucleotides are TGTGCCGCAGGACTCCGGGGCACTGAAGCTTTCTTT.

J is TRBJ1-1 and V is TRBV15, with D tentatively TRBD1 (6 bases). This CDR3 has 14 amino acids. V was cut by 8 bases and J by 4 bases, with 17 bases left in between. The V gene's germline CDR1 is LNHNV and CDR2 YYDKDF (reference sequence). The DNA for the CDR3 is TGTGCCACCCACGACCTCAGGGGAAGCACTGAAGCTTTCTTT. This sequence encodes CATHDLRGSTEAFF. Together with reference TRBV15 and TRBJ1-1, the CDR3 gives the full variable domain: DAMVIQNPRYQVTQFGKPVTLSCSQTLNHNVMYWYQQKSSQAPKLLFHYYDKDFNNEADTPDNFQSRRPNTSFCFLDIRSPGLGDTAMYLCATHDLRGSTEAFFGQGTRLTVV.

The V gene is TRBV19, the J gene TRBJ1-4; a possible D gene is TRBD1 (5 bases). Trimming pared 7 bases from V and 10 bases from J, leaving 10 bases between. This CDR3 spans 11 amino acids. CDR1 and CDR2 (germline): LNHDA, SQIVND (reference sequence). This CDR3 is CASTGGGKLFF. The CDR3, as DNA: TGTGCCAGTACAGGCGGGGGAAAACTGTTTTTT. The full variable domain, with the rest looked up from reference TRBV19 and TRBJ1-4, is DGGITQSPKYLFRKEGQNVTLSCEQNLNHDAMYWYRQDPGQGLRLIYYSQIVNDFQKGDIAEGYSVSREKKESFPLTVTSAQKNPTAFYLCASTGGGKLFFGSGTQLSVL.

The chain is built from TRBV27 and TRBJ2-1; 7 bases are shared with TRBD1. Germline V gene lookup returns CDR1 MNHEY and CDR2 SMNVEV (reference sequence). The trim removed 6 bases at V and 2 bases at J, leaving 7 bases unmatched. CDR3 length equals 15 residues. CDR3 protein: CASSRTGPTYNEQFF. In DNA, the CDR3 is TGTGCCAGCAGCCGGACAGGCCCCACCTACAATGAGCAGTTCTTC.

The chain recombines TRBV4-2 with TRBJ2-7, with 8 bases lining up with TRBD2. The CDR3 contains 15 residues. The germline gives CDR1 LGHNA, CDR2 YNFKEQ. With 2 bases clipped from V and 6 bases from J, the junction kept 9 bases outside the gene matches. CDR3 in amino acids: CASSQSGGEVLEQYF. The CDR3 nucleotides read TGTGCCAGCAGCCAATCGGGGGGGGAAGTTCTCGAGCAGTACTTC.

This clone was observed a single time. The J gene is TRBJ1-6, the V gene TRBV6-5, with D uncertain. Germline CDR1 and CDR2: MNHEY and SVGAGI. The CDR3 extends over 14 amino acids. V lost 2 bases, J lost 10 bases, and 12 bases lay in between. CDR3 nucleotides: TGTGCCAGCAGTTACGAGTCTCAACTATCACCCCTCCACTTT. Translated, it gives CASSYESQLSPLHF.

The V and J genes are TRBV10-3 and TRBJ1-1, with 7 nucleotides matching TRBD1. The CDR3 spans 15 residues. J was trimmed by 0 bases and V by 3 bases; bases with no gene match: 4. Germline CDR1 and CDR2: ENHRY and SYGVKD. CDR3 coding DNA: TGTGCCATCAGTGATAGGGACAGTTTGAACACTGAAGCTTTCTTT. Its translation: CAISDRDSLNTEAFF.

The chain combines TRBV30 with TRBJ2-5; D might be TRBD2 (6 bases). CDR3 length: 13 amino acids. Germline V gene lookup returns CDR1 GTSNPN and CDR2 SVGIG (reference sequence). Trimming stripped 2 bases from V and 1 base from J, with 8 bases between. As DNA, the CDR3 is TGTGCCTGGAGTTATAGCGGCCAAGAGACCCAGTACTTC. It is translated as CAWSYSGQETQYF.

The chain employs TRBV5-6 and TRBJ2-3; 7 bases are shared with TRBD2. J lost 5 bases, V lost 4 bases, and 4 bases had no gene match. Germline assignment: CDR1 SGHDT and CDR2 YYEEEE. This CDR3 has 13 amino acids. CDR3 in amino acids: CASSKGGGDTQYF. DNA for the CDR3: TGTGCCAGCAGCAAGGGCGGGGGAGATACGCAGTATTTT.

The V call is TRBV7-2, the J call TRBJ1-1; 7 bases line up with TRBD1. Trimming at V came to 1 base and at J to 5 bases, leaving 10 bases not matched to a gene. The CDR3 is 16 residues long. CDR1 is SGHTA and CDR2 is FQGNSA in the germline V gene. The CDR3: CASSLDVTGSVTEAFF. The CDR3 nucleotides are TGTGCCAGCAGCTTAGACGTGACAGGGAGTGTGACTGAAGCTTTCTTT.

The CDR3 DNA follows: TGTGCCAGCTGGCAGGGTTCCGCCGGGGAGCTGTTTTTT. Its translation is CASWQGSAGELFF. This rearrangement joins TRBV18 to TRBJ2-2; D perhaps matches TRBD1 (5 bases). The CDR3 consists of 13 residues. Germline V gene data show CDR1 as KGHSH and CDR2 as LQKENI. Trimming removed 7 bases from V and 6 bases from J, with 12 bases in between.

CDR3 DNA: TGCGCCAGCAGCCAAGGATGGCCAGCCAAAAACATTCAGTACTTC. It encodes CASSQGWPAKNIQYF. The chain links TRBV4-3 to TRBJ2-4; no reliable D call. The CDR3 sequence is 15 residues long. V was cut by 1 base and J by 0 bases, with 7 bases left in between. Per germline, CDR1 LGHNA and CDR2 YSLEER.

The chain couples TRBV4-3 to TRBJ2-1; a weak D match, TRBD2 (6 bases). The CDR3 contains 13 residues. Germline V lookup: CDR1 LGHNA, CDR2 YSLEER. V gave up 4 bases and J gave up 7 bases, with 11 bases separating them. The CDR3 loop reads CASSLSRGNEQFF. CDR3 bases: TGCGCCAGCAGCCTCAGTCGGGGGAATGAGCAGTTCTTC.

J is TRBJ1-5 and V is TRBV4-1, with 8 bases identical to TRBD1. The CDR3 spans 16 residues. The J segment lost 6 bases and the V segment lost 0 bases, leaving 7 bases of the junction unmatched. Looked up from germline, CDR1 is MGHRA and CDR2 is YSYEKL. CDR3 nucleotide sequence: TGCGCCAGCAGCCAAGATGCCGGACAGGGCGTTCAGCCCCAGCATTTT. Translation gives CASSQDAGQGVQPQHF.

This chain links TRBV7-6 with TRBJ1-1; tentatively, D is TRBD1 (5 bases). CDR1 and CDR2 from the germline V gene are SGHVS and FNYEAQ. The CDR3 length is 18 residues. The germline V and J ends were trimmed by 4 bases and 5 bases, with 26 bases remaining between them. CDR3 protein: CASSSRPTLGGKGTEAFF. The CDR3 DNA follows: TGTGCCAGCAGCTCTCGGCCCACCCTTGGGGGGAAGGGGACTGAAGCTTTCTTT.

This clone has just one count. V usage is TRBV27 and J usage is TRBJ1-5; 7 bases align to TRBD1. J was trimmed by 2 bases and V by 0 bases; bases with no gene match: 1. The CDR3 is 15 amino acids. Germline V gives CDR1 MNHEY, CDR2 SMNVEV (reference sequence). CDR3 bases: TGTGCCAGCAGTTTATCCAGGGGGGGCAATCAGCCCCAGCATTTT. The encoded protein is CASSLSRGGNQPQHF.

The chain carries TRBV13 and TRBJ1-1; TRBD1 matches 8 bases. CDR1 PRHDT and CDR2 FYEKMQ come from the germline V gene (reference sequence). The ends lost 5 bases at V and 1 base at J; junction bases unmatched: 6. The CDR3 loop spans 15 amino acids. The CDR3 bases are TGTGCCAGCAGCCGTAGGGACAGGAGGAACACTGAAGCTTTCTTT. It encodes CASSRRDRRNTEAFF.

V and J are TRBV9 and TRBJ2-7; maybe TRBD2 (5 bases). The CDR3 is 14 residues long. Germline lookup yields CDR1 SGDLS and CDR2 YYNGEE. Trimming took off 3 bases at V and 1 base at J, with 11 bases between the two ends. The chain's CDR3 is CASSAKDSSYEQYF. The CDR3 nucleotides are TGTGCCAGCAGCGCCAAGGACTCTTCCTACGAGCAGTACTTC. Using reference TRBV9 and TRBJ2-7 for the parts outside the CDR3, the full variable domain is DSGVTQTPKHLITATGQRVTLRCSPRSGDLSVYWYQQSLDQGLQFLIQYYNGEERAKGNILERFSAQQFPDLHSELNLSSLELGDSALYFCASSAKDSSYEQYFGPGTRLTVT.

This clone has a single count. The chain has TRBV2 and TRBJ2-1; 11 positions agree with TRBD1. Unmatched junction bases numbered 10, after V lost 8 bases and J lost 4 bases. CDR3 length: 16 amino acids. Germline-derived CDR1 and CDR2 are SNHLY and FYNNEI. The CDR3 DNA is TGTGCCAGCTTAGAGAGGACAGGGGGCGCTTACAATGAGCAGTTCTTC. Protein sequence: CASLERTGGAYNEQFF.

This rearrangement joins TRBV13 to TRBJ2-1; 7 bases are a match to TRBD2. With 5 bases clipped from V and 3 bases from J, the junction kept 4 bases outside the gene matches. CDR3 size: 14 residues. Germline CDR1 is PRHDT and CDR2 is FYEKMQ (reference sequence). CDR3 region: CASSTGTIYNEQFF. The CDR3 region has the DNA TGTGCCAGCAGCACCGGGACTATCTACAATGAGCAGTTCTTC.

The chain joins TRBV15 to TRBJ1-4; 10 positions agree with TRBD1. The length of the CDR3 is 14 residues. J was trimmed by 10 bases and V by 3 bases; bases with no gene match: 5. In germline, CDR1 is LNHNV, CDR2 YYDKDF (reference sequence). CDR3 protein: CATSRDRGSAKLFF. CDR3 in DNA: TGTGCCACCAGCAGGGACAGGGGGTCGGCAAAACTGTTTTTT.

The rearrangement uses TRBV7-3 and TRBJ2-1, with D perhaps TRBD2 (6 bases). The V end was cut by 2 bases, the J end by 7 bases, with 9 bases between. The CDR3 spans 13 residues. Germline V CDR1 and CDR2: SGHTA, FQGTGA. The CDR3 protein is CASSLGGENEQFF. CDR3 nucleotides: TGTGCCAGCAGCTTAGGAGGGGAGAATGAGCAGTTCTTC.

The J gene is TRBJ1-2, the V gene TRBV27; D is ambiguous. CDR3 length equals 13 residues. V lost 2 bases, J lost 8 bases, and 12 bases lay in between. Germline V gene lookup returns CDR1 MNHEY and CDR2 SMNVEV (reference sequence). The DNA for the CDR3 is TGTGCCAGCAGTTTAGGGGAGACGGGGGGCTACACCTTC. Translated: CASSLGETGGYTF.

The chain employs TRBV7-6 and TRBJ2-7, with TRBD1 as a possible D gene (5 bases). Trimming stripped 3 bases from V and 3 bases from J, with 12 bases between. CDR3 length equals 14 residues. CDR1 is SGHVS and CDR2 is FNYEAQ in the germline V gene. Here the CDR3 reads CASSFSSGNYEQYF. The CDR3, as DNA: TGTGCCAGCAGCTTCTCATCAGGGAACTACGAGCAGTACTTC.

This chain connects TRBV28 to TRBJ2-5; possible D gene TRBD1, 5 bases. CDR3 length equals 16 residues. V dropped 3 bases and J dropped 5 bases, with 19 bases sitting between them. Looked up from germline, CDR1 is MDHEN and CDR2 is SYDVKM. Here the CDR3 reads CASSLFEDSRGETQYF. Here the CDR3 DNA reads TGTGCCAGCAGTTTGTTCGAGGATAGTAGGGGTGAGACCCAGTACTTC.